This T cell receptor beta chain appears in the sequencing data of a study of lymphopenia after photon versus proton radiotherapy. General study points: Post-nadir diversity loss with photons came from oligoclonal expansion, particularly CD8+ Temra cells.

Germline CDR1 LGHNT, CDR2 FRNRAP. The CDR3 is 15 residues long. V was clipped by 5 bases and J by 7 bases, with 18 bases between them. Note on this clone: Its antigen remains unidentified.

TCRdb's table, derived via immunoSEQ multiplex PCR, lists solely in-frame clones and lacks some. The sample contains just over 30,000 clones, 94% of which appear only once. V and J are TRBV12-5 and TRBJ1-5; a weak D match, TRBD1 (6 bases). This TCR came from a woman aged 45-60 years with cholangiocarcinoma. The sequences come from peripheral blood, collected from a patient treated with photon-based radiotherapy. Here the CDR3 reads CASGPDRFAVQPQHF. The DNA of the CDR3 is TGTGCTAGTGGTCCCGACAGGTTCGCGGTGCAGCCCCAGCATTTT.